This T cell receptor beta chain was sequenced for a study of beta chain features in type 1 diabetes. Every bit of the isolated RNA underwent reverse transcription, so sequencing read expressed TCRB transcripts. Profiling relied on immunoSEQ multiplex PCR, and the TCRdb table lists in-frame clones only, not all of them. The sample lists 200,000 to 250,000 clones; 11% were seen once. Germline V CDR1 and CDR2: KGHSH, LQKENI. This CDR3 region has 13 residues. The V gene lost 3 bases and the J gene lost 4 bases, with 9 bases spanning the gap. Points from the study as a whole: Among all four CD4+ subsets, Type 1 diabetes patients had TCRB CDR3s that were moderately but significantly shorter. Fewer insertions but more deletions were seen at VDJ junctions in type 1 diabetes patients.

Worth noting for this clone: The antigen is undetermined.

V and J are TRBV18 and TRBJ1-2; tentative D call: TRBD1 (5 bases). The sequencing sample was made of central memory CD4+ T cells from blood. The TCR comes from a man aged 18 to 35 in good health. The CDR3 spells CASSPMTAYGYTF. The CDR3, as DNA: TGTGCCAGCTCACCTATGACAGCCTATGGCTACACCTTC.